The T cell receptor beta chain under discussion was sequenced for a study of blood T cell repertoires in COVID-19. In the study overall: T cells, B-cell-depleted T cells, or PBMCs supplied cDNA or gDNA.

The CDR3 length is 16 residues. Germline CDR1 SGHDT, CDR2 YYEEEE. Trimming stripped 4 bases from V and 0 bases from J, with 13 bases between. In the source study's methods: Quantification of nucleated cells was approximated via reference gene primer amplification. Generated by immunoSEQ multiplex PCR, the TCRdb table keeps only in-frame clones and is missing some. V, J and clone size derive from that table, while D and trimming were established from the DNA sequence. Counted here are approximately 68,000 clones, around nine tenths occurring once; the ten biggest clones make up less than 8%. A single count supports this clone.

The TCR comes from a man aged 45-60 years with active COVID-19. The sample was peripheral blood. The rearrangement joins TRBV5-6 to TRBJ2-2; D is unclear. The DNA for the CDR3 is TGTGCCAGCAGCCGTCAGACACCGGCGAACACCGGGGAGCTGTTTTTT. It is translated as CASSRQTPANTGELFF.